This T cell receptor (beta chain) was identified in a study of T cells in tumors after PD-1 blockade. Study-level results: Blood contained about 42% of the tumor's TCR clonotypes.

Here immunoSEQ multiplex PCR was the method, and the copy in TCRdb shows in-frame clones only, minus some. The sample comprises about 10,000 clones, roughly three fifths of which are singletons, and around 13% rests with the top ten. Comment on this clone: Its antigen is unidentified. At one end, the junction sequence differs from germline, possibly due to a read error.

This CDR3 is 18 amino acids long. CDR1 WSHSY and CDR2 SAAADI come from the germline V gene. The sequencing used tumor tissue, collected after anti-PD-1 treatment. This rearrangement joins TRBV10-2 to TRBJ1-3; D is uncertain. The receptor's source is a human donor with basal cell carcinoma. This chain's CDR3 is CASSEVTVPGREHRGAVF. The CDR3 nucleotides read TGCGCCAGCAGTGAAGTCACAGTACCCGGCCGCGAACACCGGGGAGCTGTTTTT.